This T cell receptor (beta chain) came from a study of identical twins. Overall study results and limits: Alpha sequences out of frame and shared by twins had excess low generation probability.

This clonotype was detected many times. Its antigen is still unknown. Template switching introduced a universal primer site, and the cDNA bore unique molecular identifiers. Each CDR3 protein gets one entry after TCRdb re-called the 5' RACE reads with MiXCR. The sample holds fewer than 650,000 distinct CDR3 sequences, about 7% seen once. These data were also filed under a second study, of yellow fever vaccine responses in identical twins.

This TCR came from a woman in her late teens or twenties in good health. The sample taken for sequencing was PBMCs.

The chain's CDR3 is CASSLVQDTEAFF. Written as DNA, the CDR3 is TGTGCCAGCAGTTTAGTACAGGACACTGAAGCTTTCTTT. J is TRBJ1-1 and V is TRBV12-3 or TRBV12-4, with D possibly matching TRBD1 (5 bases). The CDR3 sequence is 13 residues long. V was pared by 1 base and J by 3 bases, with 6 bases between.